These 18 T cell receptor beta chains came from one sample sequenced in a study of blood T cell repertoires in COVID-19. TCRdb's copy holds only in-frame clones and misses some; the assay was immunoSEQ multiplex PCR. The sample carries roughly 280,000 clones, roughly nine tenths recorded once. The sequenced sample consisted of peripheral blood. The receptor set was obtained from a woman between 50 and 59 years old who had recovered from COVID-19.

This rearrangement joins TRBV19 to TRBJ2-5; 11 bases line up with TRBD1. Germline CDR1 reads LNHDA; CDR2 reads SQIVND (reference sequence). V dropped 5 bases and J dropped 8; count of bases not matched to a gene: 4. This CDR3 has 13 amino acids. CDR3 bases: TGTGCCAGTAGTGGACAGGGGGCTCAAACCCAGTACTTC. It translates to CASSGQGAQTQYF.

The V and J genes are TRBV10-3 and TRBJ1-5, with a tentative D call TRBD1 (5 bases). Germline loops: CDR1 ENHRY, CDR2 SYGVKD. This CDR3 comprises 19 residues. Trimming removed 0 bases from V and 6 bases from J, with 24 bases in between. As DNA, the CDR3 is TGTGCCATCAGTGAGTCGATTGTTCACTTTCGCAGGGATGCTCAGCCCCAGCATTTT. Translation: CAISESIVHFRRDAQPQHF.

The chain joins TRBV4-1 to TRBJ2-7; maybe TRBD1 (5 bases). Germline CDR1 MGHRA, CDR2 YSYEKL. This CDR3 has 14 residues. The V gene lost 3 bases and the J gene lost 2 bases, with 11 bases spanning the gap. The CDR3 coding sequence is TGCGCCAGCAGCCATTGGGGCCGCGCCTACGAGCAGTACTTC. Its translation is CASSHWGRAYEQYF.

The rearrangement joins TRBV6-5 to TRBJ2-2, with 7 bases fitting TRBD1. This CDR3 is built from 15 residues. Germline loops: CDR1 MNHEY, CDR2 SVGAGI. V shed 6 bases and J 3 bases; nucleotides not matched to a gene: 7. CDR3 amino acids: CASSTGTAHTGELFF. In DNA form, the CDR3 reads TGTGCCAGCAGCACTGGGACAGCCCACACCGGGGAGCTGTTTTTT.

The genes are TRBV7-2 and TRBJ2-3; D is possibly TRBD1 (6 bases). V shed 1 base and J shed 3 bases, with 14 bases lying between them. This CDR3 spans 16 amino acids. CDR1 and CDR2 from the germline V gene are SGHTA and FQGNSA. Here the CDR3 reads CASSLGRQESTDTQYF. Here the CDR3 DNA reads TGTGCCAGCAGCTTAGGGCGACAGGAAAGTACAGATACGCAGTATTTT.

This chain joins TRBV6-2 or TRBV6-3 and TRBJ1-1, with D possibly being TRBD1 (6 bases). Germline V gene lookup returns CDR1 MNHEY and CDR2 SVGEGT. This CDR3 spans 16 amino acids. V shed 4 bases and J shed 1 base, with 16 bases lying between them. CDR3 DNA: TGTGCCAGCAGTTCCCTCCCGCCAGGGGCGAACACTGAAGCTTTCTTT. Translation gives CASSSLPPGANTEAFF.

The chain joins TRBV18 to TRBJ2-7, with 7 bases lining up with TRBD1. After removal of 1 base from V and 1 base from J, the junction contained 7 bases not matched to a gene. The V gene's germline CDR1 is KGHSH and CDR2 LQKENI. This CDR3 region has 16 residues. Written as DNA, the CDR3 is TGTGCCAGCTCACCACTGGGACAGTTCTTTTCCTACGAGCAGTACTTC. The encoded protein is CASSPLGQFFSYEQYF.

J is TRBJ2-5 and V is TRBV28, with TRBD1 as a possible D gene (6 bases). CDR1 is MDHEN, CDR2 SYDVKM, per germline. Trimming stripped 3 bases from V and 7 bases from J, with 24 bases between. The CDR3 covers 17 residues. The CDR3 sequence is CASSFRNRVRRVRTQYF. CDR3 bases: TGTGCCAGCAGTTTTAGAAACAGGGTCCGAAGGGTACGGACCCAGTACTTC.

This clone has just one count. Here the CDR3 DNA reads TGCGCCAGCAGCCGGGGACTTCGGGAGACCCAGTACTTC. Amino acid sequence: CASSRGLRETQYF. The chain recombines TRBV4-3 with TRBJ2-5; D perhaps matches TRBD2 (6 bases). The CDR3 has 13 amino acids. Deletions cut 4 bases from V and 5 bases from J, with 11 bases between. CDR1 and CDR2 (germline): LGHNA, YSLEER.

The chain employs TRBV7-9 and TRBJ2-1; D may be TRBD2 (7 bases). The CDR3 has 15 residues. CDR1 is SEHNR, CDR2 FQNEAQ, per germline (reference sequence). V was pared by 5 bases and J by 15 bases, with 26 bases between. The CDR3: CASSATIFSSGGSFF. The CDR3 nucleotides are TGTGCCAGCAGCGCTACAATCTTCAGTTCGGGGGGCTCGTTCTTC.

The V and J genes are TRBV19 and TRBJ1-5, with 9 nucleotides matching TRBD1. There are 15 residues in the CDR3. Germline-derived CDR1 and CDR2 are LNHDA and SQIVND (reference sequence). J lost 2 bases, V lost 7 bases, and 6 bases had no gene match. The CDR3 sequence is CASNYRGRRNQPQHF. Here the CDR3 DNA reads TGTGCCAGTAATTACAGGGGGCGCCGCAATCAGCCCCAGCATTTT.

In its sample, this clone was seen a few times. The V call is TRBV18, the J call TRBJ2-5, with 14 bases matching TRBD2. The germline V gene encodes CDR1 KGHSH and CDR2 LQKENI. V was clipped by 0 bases and J by 2 bases; unmatched bases: 2. This CDR3 is built from 17 residues. Here the CDR3 reads CASSPPGLAGAQETQYF. For the CDR3, the DNA is TGTGCCAGCTCACCACCGGGACTAGCGGGAGCGCAAGAGACCCAGTACTTC.

The rearrangement links TRBV5-1 to TRBJ1-1; D perhaps matches TRBD1 (5 bases). Germline lookup yields CDR1 SGHRS and CDR2 YFSETQ. The CDR3 runs to 15 residues. Trimming took off 0 bases at V and 0 bases at J, with 9 bases between the two ends. The chain's CDR3 is CASSLESGMNTEAFF. The CDR3 bases are TGCGCCAGCAGCTTGGAATCAGGGATGAACACTGAAGCTTTCTTT.

The chain employs TRBV29-1 and TRBJ1-1, with D perhaps TRBD1 (6 bases). This CDR3 has 17 amino acids. The V gene's germline CDR1 is SQVTM and CDR2 ANQGSEA. V gave up 6 bases and J gave up 5 bases, with 28 bases separating them. The DNA for the CDR3 is TGCAGCGTCCGACCAACTCAACGCGCAGGGGTTCGGACTGAAGCTTTCTTT. Translating gives CSVRPTQRAGVRTEAFF.

The chain combines TRBV6-5 with TRBJ1-2; no clear D gene. V shed 0 bases and J shed 8 bases, with 16 bases lying between them. Looked up from germline, CDR1 is MNHEY and CDR2 is SVGAGI. The CDR3 sequence is 15 residues long. As DNA, the CDR3 is TGTGCCAGCAGTTACTCACCTGGGAGCTTGGGGGGCTACACCTTC. It is translated as CASSYSPGSLGGYTF.

The rearrangement uses TRBV28 and TRBJ1-5; TRBD1 agrees at 8 bases. Per germline, CDR1 MDHEN and CDR2 SYDVKM. Trimming took 2 bases from V and 4 from J; bases not matched to a gene: 7. This CDR3 is 16 amino acids long. CDR3 protein: CASSLRDRGRNQPQHF. CDR3 coding DNA: TGTGCCAGCAGTTTACGTGACAGGGGACGTAATCAGCCCCAGCATTTT.

This clone was counted between two and nine times. The V and J genes are TRBV16 and TRBJ2-7; a weak D match, TRBD2 (11 bases). V was cut by 1 base and J by 1 base, with 29 bases left in between. Germline lookup yields CDR1 KGHSY and CDR2 FQNENV. The CDR3 has 21 amino acids. The CDR3 sequence is CASSQWGQGPSTSGKSYEQYF. In DNA form, the CDR3 reads TGTGCCAGCAGCCAATGGGGACAGGGGCCATCGACTAGCGGGAAGTCCTACGAGCAGTACTTC. The whole variable domain, filled in from reference TRBV16 and TRBJ2-7, reads GEEVAQTPKHLVRGEGQKAKLYCAPIKGHSYVFWYQQVLKNEFKFLISFQNENVFDETGMPKERFSAKCLPNSPCSLEIQATKLEDSAVYFCASSQWGQGPSTSGKSYEQYFGPGTRLTVT.

This clone came up once. The gene calls are TRBV18 and TRBJ2-2; the D gene is possibly TRBD2 (5 bases). Per the germline V gene, CDR1 is KGHSH and CDR2 is LQKENI. Deletions cut 2 bases from V and 4 bases from J, with 8 bases between. This CDR3 comprises 14 residues. CDR3 in DNA: TGTGCCAGCTCACCATATGAGGGCACCGGGGAGCTGTTTTTT. Its translation: CASSPYEGTGELFF.